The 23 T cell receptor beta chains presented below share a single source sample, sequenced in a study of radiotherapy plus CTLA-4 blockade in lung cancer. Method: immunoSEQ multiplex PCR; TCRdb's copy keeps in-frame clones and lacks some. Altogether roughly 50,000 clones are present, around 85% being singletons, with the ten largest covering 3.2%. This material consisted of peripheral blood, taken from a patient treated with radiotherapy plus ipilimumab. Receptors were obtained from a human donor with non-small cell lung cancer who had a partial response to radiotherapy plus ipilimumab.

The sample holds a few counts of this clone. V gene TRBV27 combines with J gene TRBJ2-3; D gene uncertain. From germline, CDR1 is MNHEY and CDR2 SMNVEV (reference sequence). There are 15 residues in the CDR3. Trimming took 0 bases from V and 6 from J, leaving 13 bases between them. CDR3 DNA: TGTGCCAGCAGTTTATCGGTCTCTATCGGGGATACGCAGTATTTT. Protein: CASSLSVSIGDTQYF.

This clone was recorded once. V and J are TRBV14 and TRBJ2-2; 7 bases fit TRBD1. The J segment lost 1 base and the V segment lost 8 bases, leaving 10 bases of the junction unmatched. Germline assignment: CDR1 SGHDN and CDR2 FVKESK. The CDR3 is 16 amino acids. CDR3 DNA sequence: TGTGCCAGCTCAACAGCCGGGACAGAGAACACCGGGGAGCTGTTTTTT. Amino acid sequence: CASSTAGTENTGELFF.

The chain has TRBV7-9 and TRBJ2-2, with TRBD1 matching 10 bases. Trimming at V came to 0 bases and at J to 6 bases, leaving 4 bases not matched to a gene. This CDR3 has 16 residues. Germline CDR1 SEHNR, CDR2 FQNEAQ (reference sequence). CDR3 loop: CASSLAGTGVSGELFF. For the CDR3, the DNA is TGTGCCAGCAGCTTAGCCGGGACAGGGGTATCCGGGGAGCTGTTTTTT.

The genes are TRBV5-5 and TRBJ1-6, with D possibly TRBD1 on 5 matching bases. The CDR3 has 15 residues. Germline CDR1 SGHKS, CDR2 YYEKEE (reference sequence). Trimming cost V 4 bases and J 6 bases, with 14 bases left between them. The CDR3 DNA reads TGTGCCAGCAGCCCTTACGGACAAACTAATTCACCCCTCCACTTT. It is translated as CASSPYGQTNSPLHF.

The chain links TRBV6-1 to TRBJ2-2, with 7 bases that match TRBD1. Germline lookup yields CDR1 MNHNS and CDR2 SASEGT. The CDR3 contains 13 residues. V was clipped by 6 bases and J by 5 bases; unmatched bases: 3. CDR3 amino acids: CASRTTGTGELFF. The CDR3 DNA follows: TGTGCCAGCAGGACGACAGGGACCGGGGAGCTGTTTTTT.

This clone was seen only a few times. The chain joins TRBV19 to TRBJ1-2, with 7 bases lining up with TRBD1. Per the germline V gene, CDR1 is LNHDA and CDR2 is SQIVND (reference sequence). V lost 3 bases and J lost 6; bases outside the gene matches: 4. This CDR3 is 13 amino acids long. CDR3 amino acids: CASSIQQGNGYTF. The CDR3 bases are TGTGCCAGTAGTATTCAACAGGGGAATGGCTACACCTTC.

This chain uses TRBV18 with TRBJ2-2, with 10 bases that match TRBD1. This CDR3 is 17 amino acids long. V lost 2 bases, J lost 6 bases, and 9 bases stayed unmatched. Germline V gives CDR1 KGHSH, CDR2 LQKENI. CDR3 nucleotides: TGTGCCAGCTCACCAATCCAACGGACAGGGGGACCCGGGGAGCTGTTTTTT. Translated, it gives CASSPIQRTGGPGELFF.

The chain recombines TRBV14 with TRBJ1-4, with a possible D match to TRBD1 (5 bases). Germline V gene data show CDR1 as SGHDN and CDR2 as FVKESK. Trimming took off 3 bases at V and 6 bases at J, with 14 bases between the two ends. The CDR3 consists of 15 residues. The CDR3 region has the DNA TGTGCCAGCAGCCAGTCAAGGGGCTTGGATGAAAAACTGTTTTTT. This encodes CASSQSRGLDEKLFF.

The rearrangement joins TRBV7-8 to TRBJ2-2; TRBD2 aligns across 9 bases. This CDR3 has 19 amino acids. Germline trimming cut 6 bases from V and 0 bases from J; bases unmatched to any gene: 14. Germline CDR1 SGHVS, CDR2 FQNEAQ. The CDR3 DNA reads TGTGCCAGCAGTCTTCTAGTGCGGGGGGGCCTGTCGAACACCGGGGAGCTGTTTTTT. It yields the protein CASSLLVRGGLSNTGELFF.

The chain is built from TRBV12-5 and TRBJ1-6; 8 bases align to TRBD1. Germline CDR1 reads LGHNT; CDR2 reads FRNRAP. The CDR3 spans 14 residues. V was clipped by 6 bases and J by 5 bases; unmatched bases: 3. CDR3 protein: CASGWTGNNSPLHF. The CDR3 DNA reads TGTGCTAGTGGCTGGACAGGGAATAATTCACCCCTCCACTTT. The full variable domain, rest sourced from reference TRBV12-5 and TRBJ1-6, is DARVTQTPRHKVTEMGQEVTMRCQPILGHNTVFWYRQTMMQGLELLAYFRNRAPLDDSGMPKDRFSAEMPDATLATLKIQPSEPRDSAVYFCASGWTGNNSPLHFGNGTRLTVT.

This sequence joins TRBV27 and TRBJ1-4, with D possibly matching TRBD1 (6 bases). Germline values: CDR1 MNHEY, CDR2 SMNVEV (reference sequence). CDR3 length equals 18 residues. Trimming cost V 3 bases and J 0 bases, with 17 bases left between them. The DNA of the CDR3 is TGTGCCAGCAGTTTGCGGGGGCCCTCCTATACAACTAATGAAAAACTGTTTTTT. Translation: CASSLRGPSYTTNEKLFF. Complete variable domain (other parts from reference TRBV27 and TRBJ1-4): EAQVTQNPRYLITVTGKKLTVTCSQNMNHEYMSWYRQDPGLGLRQIYYSMNVEVTDKGDVPEGYKVSRKEKRNFPLILESPSPNQTSLYFCASSLRGPSYTTNEKLFFGSGTQLSVL.

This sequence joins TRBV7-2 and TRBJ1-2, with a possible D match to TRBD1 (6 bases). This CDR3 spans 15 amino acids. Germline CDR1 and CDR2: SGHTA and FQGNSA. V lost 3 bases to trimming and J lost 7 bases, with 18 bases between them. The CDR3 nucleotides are TGTGCCAGCAGCTTCGCCTGGGGGCAAGGCTTTGGCTACACCTTC. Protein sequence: CASSFAWGQGFGYTF.

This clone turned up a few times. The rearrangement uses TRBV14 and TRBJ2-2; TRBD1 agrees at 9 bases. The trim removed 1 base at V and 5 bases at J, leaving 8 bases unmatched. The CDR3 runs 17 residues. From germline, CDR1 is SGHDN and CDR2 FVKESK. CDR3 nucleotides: TGTGCCAGCAGCCAAGTCGTGGGACAGGGTCTGACCGGGGAGCTGTTTTTT. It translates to CASSQVVGQGLTGELFF.

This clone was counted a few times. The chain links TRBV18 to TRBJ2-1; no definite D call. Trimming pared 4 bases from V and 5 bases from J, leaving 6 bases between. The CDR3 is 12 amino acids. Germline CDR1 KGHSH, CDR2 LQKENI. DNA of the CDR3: TGTGCCAGCTCACTCAGTCACAATGAGCAGTTCTTC. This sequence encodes CASSLSHNEQFF.

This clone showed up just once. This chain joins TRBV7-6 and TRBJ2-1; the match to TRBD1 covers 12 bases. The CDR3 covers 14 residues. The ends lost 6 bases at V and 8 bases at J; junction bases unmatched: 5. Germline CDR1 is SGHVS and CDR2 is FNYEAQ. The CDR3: CASSRDRGPDEQFF. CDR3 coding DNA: TGTGCCAGCAGTCGGGACAGGGGGCCCGATGAGCAGTTCTTC.

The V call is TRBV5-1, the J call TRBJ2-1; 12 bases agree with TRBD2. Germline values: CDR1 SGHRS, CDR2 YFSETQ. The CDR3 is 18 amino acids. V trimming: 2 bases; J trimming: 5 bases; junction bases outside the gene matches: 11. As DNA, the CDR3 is TGCGCCAGCAGCTTCCAGACTAGCGGGGGCCGGAATAACAATGAGCAGTTCTTC. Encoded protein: CASSFQTSGGRNNNEQFF. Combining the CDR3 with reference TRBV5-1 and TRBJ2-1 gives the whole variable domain KAGVTQTPRYLIKTRGQQVTLSCSPISGHRSVSWYQQTPGQGLQFLFEYFSETQRNKGNFPGRFSGRQFSNSRSEMNVSTLELGDSALYLCASSFQTSGGRNNNEQFFGPGTRLTVL.

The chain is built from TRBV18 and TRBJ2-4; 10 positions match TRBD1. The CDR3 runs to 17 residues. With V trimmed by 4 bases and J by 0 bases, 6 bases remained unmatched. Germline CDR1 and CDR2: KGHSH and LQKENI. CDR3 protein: CASSRLDRGLAKNIQYF. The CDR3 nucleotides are TGTGCCAGCTCACGACTGGACAGGGGGTTAGCCAAAAACATTCAGTACTTC.

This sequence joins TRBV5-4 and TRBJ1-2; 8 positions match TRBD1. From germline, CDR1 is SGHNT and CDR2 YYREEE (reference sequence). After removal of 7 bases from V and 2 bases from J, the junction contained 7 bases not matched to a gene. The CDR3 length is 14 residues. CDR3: CASSQGGLNYGYTF. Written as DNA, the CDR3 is TGTGCCAGCTCACAGGGGGGTTTGAACTATGGCTACACCTTC.

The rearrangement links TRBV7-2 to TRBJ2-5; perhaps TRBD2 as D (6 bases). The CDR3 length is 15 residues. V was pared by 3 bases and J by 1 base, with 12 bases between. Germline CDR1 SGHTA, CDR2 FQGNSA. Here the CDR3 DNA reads TGTGCCAGCAGCTTGGGACTGCAGGGCCAAGAGACCCAGTACTTC. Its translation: CASSLGLQGQETQYF.

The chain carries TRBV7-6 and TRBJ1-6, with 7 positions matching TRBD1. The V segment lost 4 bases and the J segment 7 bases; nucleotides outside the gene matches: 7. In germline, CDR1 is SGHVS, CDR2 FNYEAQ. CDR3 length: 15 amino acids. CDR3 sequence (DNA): TGTGCCAGCAGCTCATACAGGGGTGAGAATTCACCCCTCCACTTT. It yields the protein CASSSYRGENSPLHF.

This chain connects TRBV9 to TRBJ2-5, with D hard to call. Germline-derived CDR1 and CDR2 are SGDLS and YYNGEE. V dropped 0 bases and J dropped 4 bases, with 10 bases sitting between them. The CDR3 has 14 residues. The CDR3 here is CASSVAPLGETQYF. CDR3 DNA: TGTGCCAGCAGCGTAGCTCCGCTCGGAGAGACCCAGTACTTC.

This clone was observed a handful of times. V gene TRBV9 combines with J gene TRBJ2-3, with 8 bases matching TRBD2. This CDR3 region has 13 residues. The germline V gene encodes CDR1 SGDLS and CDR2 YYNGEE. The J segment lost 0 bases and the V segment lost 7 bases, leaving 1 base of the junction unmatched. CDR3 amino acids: CASAGGSTDTQYF. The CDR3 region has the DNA TGTGCCAGCGCGGGGGGAAGCACAGATACGCAGTATTTT.

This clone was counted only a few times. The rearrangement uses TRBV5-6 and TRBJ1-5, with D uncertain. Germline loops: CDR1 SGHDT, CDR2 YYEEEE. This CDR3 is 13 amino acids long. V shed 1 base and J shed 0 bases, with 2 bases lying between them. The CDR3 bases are TGTGCCAGCAGCTTGCGTAGCAATCAGCCCCAGCATTTT. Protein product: CASSLRSNQPQHF.